Shown below are 15 T cell receptor beta chains from a single sample sequenced in a study of blood T cell repertoires in COVID-19. Sequencing was performed with immunoSEQ multiplex PCR; in TCRdb, only in-frame clones are kept and a portion is missing. Counted here are some 300,000 clones, 80% to 90% occurring once; the ten biggest clones make up about 4%. The sample was PBMCs or T cells enriched from blood (not recorded which). The receptors originated from a man aged 30 to 39 who had recovered from COVID-19.

This clone was counted a single time. This chain connects TRBV5-1 to TRBJ1-2, with 8 bases that match TRBD1. V gave up 2 bases and J gave up 0 bases; unmatched junction bases: 9. The germline V gene encodes CDR1 SGHRS and CDR2 YFSETQ. The CDR3 is 17 residues long. The CDR3 region has the DNA TGCGCCAGCAGCTTCAGACAGGGGACGCGAGCTAACTATGGCTACACCTTC. It translates to CASSFRQGTRANYGYTF.

The chain joins TRBV19 to TRBJ1-5; a possible D gene is TRBD1 (5 bases). CDR3 length: 13 residues. Germline CDR1 and CDR2: LNHDA and SQIVND (reference sequence). Trimming removed 2 bases at V and 10 bases at J, with 12 bases between. CDR3 bases: TGTGCCAGTAGTATATCCGTTAGGGGACCCCAGCATTTT. Its protein is CASSISVRGPQHF.

The V and J genes are TRBV7-2 and TRBJ1-5; 8 nucleotides align to TRBD1. V shed 3 bases and J 7 bases; nucleotides not matched to a gene: 8. The CDR3 runs to 15 residues. In germline, CDR1 is SGHTA, CDR2 FQGNSA. The CDR3 loop reads CASSFGQGQGQPQHF. CDR3 DNA sequence: TGTGCCAGCAGCTTTGGACAGGGCCAGGGCCAGCCCCAGCATTTT.

The V call is TRBV12-1, the J call TRBJ2-1; the DNA was not compared with TRBD2, the D call given in the table. TRBV12-1 represents a pseudogene. This CDR3 contains 16 residues. The CDR3 DNA follows: TGTGCCAGCAGCTTTGCACGGTCGACTATTAACAATGAGCAGTTCTTC. Translation gives CASSFARSTINNEQFF.

The rearrangement joins TRBV28 to TRBJ1-5; D might be TRBD1 (6 bases). Germline values: CDR1 MDHEN, CDR2 SYDVKM. This CDR3 contains 13 residues. Trimming took 6 bases from V and 7 from J, leaving 13 bases between them. The chain's CDR3 is CASRTDRSQPQHF. The CDR3 DNA reads as TGTGCCAGCAGAACAGACAGGTCCCAGCCCCAGCATTTT.

This clone was detected only a few times. The chain recombines TRBV24-1 with TRBJ2-1; weak D call: TRBD2 (5 bases). The CDR3 is 15 amino acids. The V end was cut by 5 bases, the J end by 8 bases, with 18 bases between. Germline-derived CDR1 and CDR2 are KGHDR and SFDVKD. In DNA, the CDR3 is TGTGCCACCAGTGGCGATAGCGCCTTACGAGATGAGCAGTTCTTC. Protein: CATSGDSALRDEQFF.

This chain connects TRBV28 to TRBJ1-5; D not certain. Looked up from germline, CDR1 is MDHEN and CDR2 is SYDVKM. CDR3 size: 15 residues. V was shortened by 4 bases and J by 0 bases, with 10 bases between the two germline ends. This CDR3 reads CASSYGLLSNQPQHF. CDR3 DNA sequence: TGTGCCAGCAGTTATGGACTCCTTAGCAATCAGCCCCAGCATTTT.

This clone was recorded a few times. The chain uses TRBV7-6 and TRBJ2-1; TRBD1 aligns across 9 bases. The germline gives CDR1 SGHVS, CDR2 FNYEAQ. The CDR3 is made up of 15 amino acids. Unmatched junction bases numbered 3, after V lost 5 bases and J lost 1 base. The CDR3: CASSLGTGSYNEQFF. DNA for the CDR3: TGTGCCAGCAGCCTAGGGACAGGGTCCTACAATGAGCAGTTCTTC.

This clone was picked up one time. V is TRBV5-5 and J is TRBJ2-2; no reliable D call. Between the trimmed V and J ends, which lost 2 bases and 7 bases, there was a span of 9 bases. The CDR3 has 13 amino acids. The germline V gene encodes CDR1 SGHKS and CDR2 YYEKEE (reference sequence). The CDR3 spells CASSFTFGGELFF. In DNA form, the CDR3 reads TGTGCCAGCAGCTTTACATTTGGCGGGGAGCTGTTTTTT.

This chain joins TRBV4-1 and TRBJ1-2; 9 bases are shared with TRBD1. Germline values: CDR1 MGHRA, CDR2 YSYEKL. The CDR3 runs to 14 residues. V dropped 4 bases and J dropped 3; count of bases not matched to a gene: 3. DNA for the CDR3: TGCGCCAGCAGCCTCCGGGACAGGGACTATGGCTACACCTTC. It encodes CASSLRDRDYGYTF.

This rearrangement joins TRBV11-2 to TRBJ2-2, with 7 positions matching TRBD1. Germline loops: CDR1 SGHAT, CDR2 FQNNGV. The CDR3 totals 14 residues. J gave up 3 bases and V 5 bases, and 3 bases lay outside the gene matches. CDR3 amino acids: CASSPQGYTGELFF. CDR3 coding DNA: TGTGCCAGCAGCCCACAGGGGTACACCGGGGAGCTGTTTTTT.

This clone was counted a single time. The V gene is TRBV19, the J gene TRBJ1-2; no reliable D call. Germline V gene lookup returns CDR1 LNHDA and CDR2 SQIVND (reference sequence). The CDR3 length is 13 residues. V dropped 4 bases and J dropped 4 bases, with 10 bases sitting between them. The CDR3 loop reads CASSTLTGYGYTF. The CDR3 DNA reads as TGTGCCAGTAGTACCCTAACGGGCTATGGCTACACCTTC. The full variable domain, rest sourced from reference TRBV19 and TRBJ1-2, is DGGITQSPKYLFRKEGQNVTLSCEQNLNHDAMYWYRQDPGQGLRLIYYSQIVNDFQKGDIAEGYSVSREKKESFPLTVTSAQKNPTAFYLCASSTLTGYGYTFGSGTRLTVV.

The V and J genes are TRBV29-1 and TRBJ1-2, with a possible D match to TRBD1 (6 bases). The CDR3 runs 12 residues. Per germline, CDR1 SQVTM and CDR2 ANQGSEA. V gave up 5 bases and J gave up 4 bases, with 11 bases separating them. CDR3 nucleotides: TGCAGCGTTCGGGGACAAGCCTATGGCTACACCTTC. Its translation: CSVRGQAYGYTF. Full variable domain (remainder filled in from reference TRBV29-1 and TRBJ1-2): SAVISQKPSRDICQRGTSLTIQCQVDSQVTMMFWYRQQPGQSLTLIATANQGSEATYESGFVIDKFPISRPNLTFSTLTVSNMSPEDSSIYLCSVRGQAYGYTFGSGTRLTVV.

The V and J genes are TRBV19 and TRBJ2-7; TRBD1 might be the D (6 bases). The CDR3 runs 13 residues. The V gene's germline CDR1 is LNHDA and CDR2 SQIVND (reference sequence). V was shortened by 4 bases and J by 3 bases, with 10 bases between the two germline ends. CDR3 in DNA: TGTGCCAGTAGTACGGGGACAAACTACGAGCAGTACTTC. Translation: CASSTGTNYEQYF.

This clone was recorded once. The sample carries other DNA sequences with the same CDR3. The V gene is TRBV4-1, the J gene TRBJ2-7; 10 positions agree with TRBD1. Germline V gene sequence: CDR1 MGHRA, CDR2 YSYEKL. This CDR3 region has 15 residues. The junction had 4 bases not matched to a gene; V was cut back by 2 bases and J by 3 bases. CDR3 residues: CASSQPGQGYYEQYF. The CDR3 DNA reads as TGCGCCAGCAGCCAACCGGGACAGGGGTACTACGAGCAGTACTTC.